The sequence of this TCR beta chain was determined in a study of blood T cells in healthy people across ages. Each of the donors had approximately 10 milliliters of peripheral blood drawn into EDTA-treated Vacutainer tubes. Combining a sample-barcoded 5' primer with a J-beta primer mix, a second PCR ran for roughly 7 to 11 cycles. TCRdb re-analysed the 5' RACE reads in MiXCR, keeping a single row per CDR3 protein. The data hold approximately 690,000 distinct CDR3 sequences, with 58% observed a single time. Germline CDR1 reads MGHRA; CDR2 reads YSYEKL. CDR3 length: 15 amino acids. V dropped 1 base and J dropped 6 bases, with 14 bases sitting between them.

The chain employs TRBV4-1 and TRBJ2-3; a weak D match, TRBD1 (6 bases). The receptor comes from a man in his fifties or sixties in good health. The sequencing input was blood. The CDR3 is CASSQGQGLGDTQYF. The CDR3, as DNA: TGCGCCAGCAGCCAAGGGCAGGGGCTTGGGGATACGCAGTATTTT.